Listed below are T cell receptor beta chains from one sample, sequenced in a study of blood T cell repertoires in COVID-19. Assay: immunoSEQ multiplex PCR; the TCRdb copy retains only in-frame clones and omits some. The sample consists of approximately 490,000 clones, roughly 87% of them appearing once. What was sequenced was PBMCs or T cells enriched from blood (not recorded which). All receptors come from a woman under 30 who had recovered from COVID-19. Both conserved end residues are part of each CDR3. The D gene is left open where the match is weak. Clone sizes are given selectively: once, few, many, or a class where the clone is expanded.

d_call cdr3_length j_call v_call clone_size cdr3_nt cdr3_aa
. 14 TRBJ2-1 TRBV11-3 . TGTGCCAGCAGCTTGAGGGCAAGCTCCAATGAGCAGTTCTTC CASSLRASSNEQFF
. 13 TRBJ2-1 TRBV12-3/TRBV12-4 . TGTGCCAGCGCGTGGGGACTGTACAATGAGCAGTTCTTC CASAWGLYNEQFF
. 18 TRBJ1-1 TRBV21-1 once TGTGCCAGCAGCCGCTTTGGACCCTACAGGGGGTCGGGAACTGAAGCTTTCTTT CASSRFGPYRGSGTEAFF
. 15 TRBJ2-1 TRBV9 . TGTGCCAGCAGCGTAGGGGGGGACGCCTACAATGAGCAGTTCTTC CASSVGGDAYNEQFF
. 12 TRBJ1-2 TRBV2 . TGTGCCAGCGACAGAGCTAACTATGGCTACACCTTC CASDRANYGYTF
. 14 TRBJ1-5 TRBV28 . TGTGCCAGCGAAAAAGGAGGGATAAATCAGCCCCAGCATTTT CASEKGGINQPQHF
. 14 TRBJ1-2 TRBV3-1/TRBV3-2 . TGTGCCAGCAGCCCATACAGGGATGACTATGGCTACACCTTC CASSPYRDDYGYTF
. 12 TRBJ2-5 TRBV4-1 . TGCGCCAGCAGCCAACCCCCGAGTGGCCAGTACTTC CASSQPPSGQYF
. 15 TRBJ1-5 TRBV7-2 . TGTGCCAGCAGCTTACTCGGGTTTGGCAATCAGCCCCAGCATTTT CASSLLGFGNQPQHF
TRBD1 16 TRBJ1-2 TRBV2 . TGTGCCAGCAGTGAAGGACGGGACAGGGAGGACTATGGCTACACCTTC CASSEGRDREDYGYTF
TRBD1 17 TRBJ1-1 TRBV18 . TGTGCCAGCTCACTTTATATCCCGACAGGGGAGTCCACTGAAGCTTTCTTT CASSLYIPTGESTEAFF
. 15 TRBJ1-1 TRBV10-2 . TGCGCCAGCAGTGCAGACAGGTCGATGGGCACTGAAGCTTTCTTT CASSADRSMGTEAFF
. 15 TRBJ2-3 TRBV27 . TGTGCCAGCAGTTTATCCCGCCTCTACACAGATACGCAGTATTTT CASSLSRLYTDTQYF
. 16 TRBJ2-2 TRBV7-8 once TGTGCCAGCAGCTTACAAGGAGGGTCAAACACCGGGGAGCTGTTTTTT CASSLQGGSNTGELFF
. 14 TRBJ2-2 TRBV6-6 . TGTGCCAGCAGTTATAATCGCGGCACCGGGGAGCTGTTTTTT CASSYNRGTGELFF
. 12 TRBJ2-1 TRBV10-3 few TGTGCCATCAGTGAGGGGGGGAATGAGCAGTTCTTC CAISEGGNEQFF
TRBD1 12 TRBJ1-2 TRBV5-1 . TGCGCCGGACGCAGGGGGGATGGAGGCTACACCTTC CAGRRGDGGYTF
. 11 TRBJ1-2 TRBV19 . TGTGCCAGTAAGCAGGGGTCGGGCTACACCTTC CASKQGSGYTF
. 12 TRBJ2-3 TRBV29-1 . TGCAGCGTTGAACTAATCACAGATACGCAGTATTTT CSVELITDTQYF